One and the same sample provided the 30 T cell receptor beta chains below, sequenced in a study of OX40 agonist ivuxolimab in advanced cancers. Assay used: immunoSEQ multiplex PCR; TCRdb lists only in-frame clones, some missing. The table shows about 120,000 clones, with around 89% occurring only once. This specimen consisted of CD4+ or CD8+ T cells sorted from blood, obtained in a trial of the OX40 agonist ivuxolimab. The receptors derive from an adult with an advanced solid tumor such as melanoma, head and neck, liver or kidney cancer.

This clone showed up just once. This chain joins TRBV4-3 and TRBJ1-1; D uncertain. Germline V gene sequence: CDR1 LGHNA, CDR2 YSLEER. V lost 0 bases to trimming and J lost 5 bases, with 7 bases between them. The CDR3 spans 13 residues. The CDR3 is CASSQDLGTEAFF. For the CDR3, the DNA is TGCGCCAGCAGCCAAGATTTAGGGACTGAAGCTTTCTTT.

The chain recombines TRBV18 with TRBJ1-1; TRBD1 matches at 7 bases. V dropped 3 bases and J dropped 1; count of bases not matched to a gene: 2. The CDR3 totals 14 residues. Germline V CDR1 and CDR2: KGHSH, LQKENI. In DNA, the CDR3 is TGTGCCAGCTCACCCGGGACAGCGAACACTGAAGCTTTCTTT. Translation: CASSPGTANTEAFF. Variable domain in full (rest from reference TRBV18 and TRBJ1-1): NAGVMQNPRHLVRRRGQEARLRCSPMKGHSHVYWYRQLPEEGLKFMVYLQKENIIDESGMPKERFSAEFPKEGPSILRIQQVVRGDSAAYFCASSPGTANTEAFFGQGTRLTVV.

The sample holds one count of this clone. The genes are TRBV6-1 and TRBJ2-3; 8 nucleotides agree with TRBD2. Unmatched junction bases numbered 0, after V lost 3 bases and J lost 1 base. Germline CDR1 is MNHNS and CDR2 is SASEGT. This CDR3 contains 14 residues. The CDR3 coding sequence is TGTGCCAGCAGTGACGGGGGGGGCACAGATACGCAGTATTTT. As protein: CASSDGGGTDTQYF.

The rearrangement links TRBV5-1 to TRBJ2-2; TRBD2 might be the D (7 bases). The CDR3 sequence is 16 residues long. Per germline, CDR1 SGHRS and CDR2 YFSETQ. V was pared by 4 bases and J by 4 bases, with 17 bases between. CDR3 sequence (DNA): TGCGCCAGCAGCGGGGGGGGCGCGACCCTCACCGGGGAGCTGTTTTTT. Translated, it gives CASSGGGATLTGELFF.

This clone was recorded once. The junction differs from germline at one of its ends, possibly a read error. The chain recombines TRBV5-6 with TRBJ1-2, with D perhaps TRBD1 (5 bases). The germline gives CDR1 SGHDT, CDR2 YYEEEE. CDR3 length: 11 residues. CDR3 residues: CASSYRSPFAF. CDR3 nucleotide sequence: TGTGCCAGCAGCTACAGGTCTCCCTTCGCCTTC.

This chain connects TRBV15 to TRBJ2-6; no firm D call. The germline CDR1 and CDR2 sequences are LNHNV and YYDKDF (reference sequence). Between the trimmed V and J ends, which lost 2 bases and 0 bases, there was a span of 8 bases. This CDR3 contains 16 residues. CDR3 sequence reads: CATSRITSSGANVLTF. For the CDR3, the DNA is TGTGCCACCAGCAGAATTACAAGCTCTGGGGCCAACGTCCTGACTTTC.

The rearrangement links TRBV5-4 to TRBJ2-5, with D possibly being TRBD2 (6 bases). Trimming removed 2 bases at V and 5 bases at J, with 16 bases between. CDR3 length: 15 residues. The V gene's germline CDR1 is SGHNT and CDR2 YYREEE (reference sequence). The CDR3 here is CASSFGPGEGETQYF. CDR3 DNA: TGTGCCAGCAGCTTCGGCCCGGGGGAAGGGGAGACCCAGTACTTC. Using reference TRBV5-4 and TRBJ2-5 for the parts outside the CDR3, the full variable domain is ETGVTQSPTHLIKTRGQQVTLRCSSQSGHNTVSWYQQALGQGPQFIFQYYREEENGRGNFPPRFSGLQFPNYSSELNVNALELDDSALYLCASSFGPGEGETQYFGPGTRLLVL.

This sequence joins TRBV19 and TRBJ2-3, with 7 positions matching TRBD1. The CDR3 sequence is 14 residues long. The germline gives CDR1 LNHDA, CDR2 SQIVND (reference sequence). V was clipped by 7 bases and J by 3 bases; unmatched bases: 7. CDR3: CASIPRGKTDTQYF. DNA of the CDR3: TGTGCCAGTATCCCCAGGGGGAAAACAGATACGCAGTATTTT.

The chain has TRBV6-4 and TRBJ2-1; perhaps TRBD2 as D (5 bases). The CDR3 length is 14 residues. Trimming removed 7 bases at V and 4 bases at J, with 14 bases between. Germline CDR1 MRHNA, CDR2 SNTAGT. CDR3 nucleotide sequence: TGTGCCAGCAAGGAGGAGGAGGCTTACAATGAGCAGTTCTTC. This translates into CASKEEEAYNEQFF.

This clone was seen once. This chain uses TRBV28 with TRBJ1-4; D might be TRBD1 (5 bases). The V gene lost 7 bases and the J gene lost 3 bases, with 15 bases spanning the gap. CDR1 and CDR2 (germline): MDHEN, SYDVKM. This CDR3 spans 15 amino acids. The CDR3 DNA reads as TGTGCCAGCACCACCCCCGGGGCAGCTAATGAAAAACTGTTTTTT. Amino acids: CASTTPGAANEKLFF. Drawing the rest from reference TRBV28 and TRBJ1-4, the complete variable domain is DVKVTQSSRYLVKRTGEKVFLECVQDMDHENMFWYRQDPGLGLRLIYFSYDVKMKEKGDIPEGYSVSREKKERFSLILESASTNQTSMYLCASTTPGAANEKLFFGSGTQLSVL.

The chain carries TRBV7-9 and TRBJ2-3; possible D gene TRBD1, 5 bases. Germline V gene lookup returns CDR1 SEHNR and CDR2 FQNEAQ (reference sequence). V gave up 2 bases and J gave up 4 bases, with 16 bases separating them. The CDR3 loop spans 16 amino acids. The DNA for the CDR3 is TGTGCCAGCAGCTTACGTTTGACAGTTCACGCAGATACGCAGTATTTT. This translates into CASSLRLTVHADTQYF.

The J gene is TRBJ1-4, the V gene TRBV10-3, with D unresolved. The CDR3 is 14 residues long. The V and J ends lost 9 bases and 0 bases respectively, with 11 bases between them. Germline values: CDR1 ENHRY, CDR2 SYGVKD. CDR3 protein: CAIGSAATNEKLFF. Written as DNA, the CDR3 is TGTGCCATTGGTTCGGCCGCAACTAATGAAAAACTGTTTTTT.

The chain employs TRBV7-2 and TRBJ1-1, with D possibly matching TRBD1 (6 bases). Per germline, CDR1 SGHTA and CDR2 FQGNSA. This CDR3 has 15 residues. The V end lost 2 bases, the J end lost 4 bases, and 14 bases lay between the germline ends. Here the CDR3 reads CASSLFQGSGTEAFF. The DNA for the CDR3 is TGTGCCAGCAGCTTATTCCAGGGGTCGGGCACTGAAGCTTTCTTT.

V and J are TRBV7-2 and TRBJ1-6, with 8 bases aligning to TRBD1. The ends lost 8 bases at V and 0 bases at J; junction bases unmatched: 3. The CDR3 length is 15 residues. The V gene's germline CDR1 is SGHTA and CDR2 FQGNSA. CDR3 loop: CASGTGDSYNSPLHF. The CDR3, as DNA: TGTGCCAGCGGGACAGGTGACTCCTATAATTCACCCCTCCACTTT.

CDR3 sequence: CASHNTVRSPLHF. DNA of the CDR3: TGTGCCAGCCATAATACAGTGCGATCACCCCTCCACTTT. The chain carries TRBV6-5 and TRBJ1-6, with unresolved D. Trimming shortened V by 8 bases and J by 10 bases, and 15 bases separated the two germline ends. Germline V gene lookup returns CDR1 MNHEY and CDR2 SVGAGI. This CDR3 has 13 amino acids.

V and J are TRBV7-2 and TRBJ2-5; 7 nucleotides agree with TRBD2. Germline CDR1 is SGHTA and CDR2 is FQGNSA. Trimming at V came to 5 bases and at J to 4 bases, leaving 7 bases not matched to a gene. The CDR3 has 14 residues. CDR3 DNA: TGTGCCAGCAGCCCCCCGGGGGGAGTAGAGACCCAGTACTTC. Its protein is CASSPPGGVETQYF.

This clone came up a few times. The rearrangement links TRBV20-1 to TRBJ2-5; D is undetermined. Trimming took off 3 bases at V and 4 bases at J, with 6 bases between the two ends. The germline CDR1 and CDR2 sequences are DFQATT and SNEGSKA (reference sequence). This CDR3 region has 11 residues. The CDR3: CSASQAETQYF. CDR3 nucleotides: TGCAGTGCTAGCCAGGCAGAGACCCAGTACTTC.

The chain employs TRBV11-2 and TRBJ1-2; D gene uncertain. This CDR3 has 14 amino acids. The ends were cut back, 1 base at V and 0 bases at J, with 6 bases in the middle. Germline V gene data show CDR1 as SGHAT and CDR2 as FQNNGV. The CDR3 sequence is CASSLGSPNYGYTF. The DNA for the CDR3 is TGTGCCAGCAGCTTAGGTTCCCCTAACTATGGCTACACCTTC.

This clone appeared a few times. The rearrangement links TRBV19 to TRBJ2-5, with TRBD1 as a possible D gene (6 bases). V lost 7 bases, J lost 2 bases, and 20 bases lay in between. This CDR3 has 16 residues. The germline gives CDR1 LNHDA, CDR2 SQIVND (reference sequence). CDR3 protein: CASTAPGVPGQETQYF. The DNA of the CDR3 is TGTGCCAGTACCGCGCCAGGGGTCCCGGGGCAAGAGACCCAGTACTTC. The full variable domain, completed using reference TRBV19 and TRBJ2-5, is DGGITQSPKYLFRKEGQNVTLSCEQNLNHDAMYWYRQDPGQGLRLIYYSQIVNDFQKGDIAEGYSVSREKKESFPLTVTSAQKNPTAFYLCASTAPGVPGQETQYFGPGTRLLVL.

This chain connects TRBV6-6 to TRBJ2-1, with 12 bases matching TRBD2. With 4 bases clipped from V and 7 bases from J, the junction kept 2 bases outside the gene matches. The CDR3 runs to 14 residues. Germline assignment: CDR1 MNHNY and CDR2 SVGAGI (reference sequence). CDR3 DNA: TGTGCCAGCAGTTCTAGCGGGGGGGCAAATGAGCAGTTCTTC. Its translation: CASSSSGGANEQFF.

The rearrangement uses TRBV7-6 and TRBJ2-7; D possibly corresponds to TRBD1 (6 bases). Trimming cost V 3 bases and J 5 bases, with 17 bases left between them. The CDR3 runs to 15 residues. Germline V gene lookup returns CDR1 SGHVS and CDR2 FNYEAQ. The CDR3 DNA sequence: TGTGCCAGCAGCTTTTCCACAGGGCCCAGGCACGAGCAGTACTTC. Translating gives CASSFSTGPRHEQYF.

The rearrangement uses TRBV5-5 and TRBJ2-7; TRBD1 is a possible D gene (5 bases). Germline V lookup: CDR1 SGHKS, CDR2 YYEKEE (reference sequence). Trimming removed 3 bases at V and 5 bases at J, with 18 bases between. The CDR3 is made up of 15 amino acids. CDR3 sequence: CASSWGWSPLHEQYF. In DNA, the CDR3 is TGTGCCAGCAGCTGGGGCTGGTCACCCCTCCACGAGCAGTACTTC.

In its sample, this clone was seen a few times. This chain connects TRBV9 to TRBJ1-6; D might be TRBD1 (5 bases). The V gene's germline CDR1 is SGDLS and CDR2 YYNGEE. Trimming stripped 0 bases from V and 5 bases from J, with 9 bases between. The CDR3 contains 15 residues. The DNA for the CDR3 is TGTGCCAGCAGCGTAGGCGGCAGGGATAATTCACCCCTCCACTTT. It is translated as CASSVGGRDNSPLHF.

CDR3 region: CASRQGNTGELFF. In DNA form, the CDR3 reads TGTGCCAGTAGGCAGGGGAACACCGGGGAGCTGTTTTTT. The rearrangement links TRBV19 to TRBJ2-2, with a tentative D call TRBD1 (5 bases). Between the trimmed V and J ends, which lost 6 bases and 1 base, there was a span of 6 bases. The germline V gene encodes CDR1 LNHDA and CDR2 SQIVND (reference sequence). The CDR3 loop spans 13 amino acids.

The chain combines TRBV19 with TRBJ1-5, with D perhaps matching TRBD1 (5 bases). This CDR3 spans 16 amino acids. Germline values: CDR1 LNHDA, CDR2 SQIVND (reference sequence). Trimming removed 8 bases from V and 8 bases from J, with 25 bases in between. Here the CDR3 reads CASASGALEGIEPQHF. In nucleotides, the CDR3 is TGTGCCAGTGCCAGTGGAGCCCTCGAGGGGATTGAGCCCCAGCATTTT.

The V call is TRBV11-2, the J call TRBJ2-7; D is possibly TRBD1 (5 bases). V lost 1 base and J 2 bases, leaving 15 bases between the germline ends. Germline V CDR1 and CDR2: SGHAT, FQNNGV. This CDR3 is 16 amino acids long. The CDR3 here is CASSLAPGQGPYEQYF. The CDR3 region has the DNA TGTGCCAGCAGCTTAGCCCCCGGCCAGGGCCCCTACGAGCAGTACTTC. The variable domain in full, with the rest retrieved from reference TRBV11-2 and TRBJ2-7, is EAGVAQSPRYKIIEKRQSVAFWCNPISGHATLYWYQQILGQGPKLLIQFQNNGVVDDSQLPKDRFSAERLKGVDSTLKIQPAKLEDSAVYLCASSLAPGQGPYEQYFGPGTRLTVT.

DNA of the CDR3: TGCGCCAGCAGCCATCCCGGACTAGTCATCAATGAGCAGTTCTTC. Encoded protein: CASSHPGLVINEQFF. V is TRBV5-1 and J is TRBJ2-1; 7 nucleotides match TRBD2. The CDR3 totals 15 residues. With V trimmed by 4 bases and J by 6 bases, 10 bases remained unmatched. Germline V lookup: CDR1 SGHRS, CDR2 YFSETQ.

The rearrangement joins TRBV7-7 to TRBJ2-1; 11 nucleotides match TRBD2. J lost 4 bases, V lost 5 bases, and 4 bases had no gene match. Germline V gene data show CDR1 as SSHAT and CDR2 as FNYEAQ (reference sequence). This CDR3 is built from 15 residues. Here the CDR3 DNA reads TGTGCCAGCAGCGACCTAGCGGGGGGATACAATGAGCAGTTCTTC. It codes for CASSDLAGGYNEQFF.

A single count supports this clone. This chain links TRBV5-3 with TRBJ2-1; maybe TRBD2 (5 bases). TRBV5-3 is known as an ORF, though its function is uncertain. The CDR3 is 12 residues long. With 0 bases removed from V and 11 bases from J, the gap between germline ends came to 9 bases. This CDR3 reads CARSLAGEKQFF. CDR3 bases: TGTGCCAGAAGCTTGGCCGGGGAAAAGCAGTTCTTC.

About this clone: At the DNA level, this CDR3 is encoded by other sequences in the same sample as well. The CDR3 loop is CASSLGNQPQHF. The CDR3 DNA is TGTGCCAGCAGCCTCGGCAATCAGCCCCAGCATTTT. The chain is built from TRBV6-6 and TRBJ1-5, with D unclear. The germline V gene encodes CDR1 MNHNY and CDR2 SVGAGI (reference sequence). The CDR3 totals 12 residues. V was shortened by 6 bases and J by 2 bases, with 5 bases between the two germline ends.